This T cell receptor beta chain was identified during a study of OX40 agonist ivuxolimab in advanced cancers. Study details: Checkpoint inhibitors had been given previously to roughly 40% of patients. In three patients, partial responses were observed, one with hepatocellular carcinoma and two with cutaneous melanoma.

It was autoimmune disease history or systemic immunosuppression that excluded patients. Using immunoSEQ multiplex PCR, the repertoire was profiled, and TCRdb retains in-frame clones only, with some absent. The repertoire holds about 58,000 clones, 80% to 90% seen once, with approximately 3.8% in the top ten. Study-wide results and caveats: CD4+ and CD8+ blood T cells expanded clonally by week 6 at 0.1 to 3.0 mg/kg.

Note on this clone: As yet, its antigen is unknown.

With 3 bases removed from V and 1 base from J, the gap between germline ends came to 9 bases. Germline CDR1 MDHEN, CDR2 SYDVKM. This CDR3 is 15 amino acids long. This sample comprised CD4+ or CD8+ T cells sorted from blood, obtained in a trial of the OX40 agonist ivuxolimab. This chain joins TRBV28 and TRBJ2-2; D remains ambiguous. This TCR was recovered from an adult with an advanced solid tumor such as melanoma, head and neck, liver or kidney cancer. The CDR3 DNA reads as TGTGCCAGCAGTTTGGCTACTCGGAACACCGGGGAGCTGTTTTTT. Its translation: CASSLATRNTGELFF.